This T cell receptor beta chain was retrieved from a study of cytomegalovirus exposure and HLA in healthy donors (dated by TCRdb to 2015 to 2018). Study-level background: According to an earlier analysis of 550 to 700 of the donors, 150 million to 200 million T cells yielded some 120 million unique TCR beta sequences and about 300 Gb of sequence data. Approximately 300 gigabases of sequencing data and 91 million or so unique TCR sequences made up an early release that covered roughly 670 HLA-typed donors. Of the roughly 410 genotyped donors, 75% to 85% were placed in the genetic ancestry cluster associated with self-reported Caucasian donors. The study aimed to test whether cataloging public T cell receptors could reveal signatures of past pathogen exposure. The study profiled the T cell repertoires of hundreds of subjects by immunosequencing and related them to cytomegalovirus serostatus. In addition to the first cohort of 666 subjects, a separate validation cohort of approximately 130 different subjects was used. To predict cytomegalovirus infection status, the study combined high-throughput TCR immunosequencing, statistical association of individual TCRs with disease status, and machine learning. A later analysis re-analyzed previously published TCR beta repertoires from hundreds of donors and added high-resolution HLA genotyping to study TCR occurrence patterns. Rather than drawing on any new phenotypic data, the later analysis identified candidate immune exposures from TCR beta sequences and the way those sequences occurred across donors. To decide whether each TCR beta V gene segment behaved as functional or pseudogenic, an earlier analysis of some 540 of the donors relied on high-throughput TCR beta sequencing. Donor age, sex, ethnicity and CMV serostatus were compiled alongside the repertoire data. A later genetic analysis used genome-wide SNP genotypes for about three fifths of the roughly 700 donors, treating that subset as a discovery cohort. All discovery cohort repertoires had been generated using a single sequencing platform. Class I and class II HLA loci were covered by the typing at four-digit resolution. The number of typed donors differed by locus: about 620-630 for A, B, C, DRB1 and DQB1; 522 for DQA1; some 590 for DPA1; and roughly 470 for DPB1. Because of strong linkage in the cohort, five DR-DQ haplotypes were treated as single units for association and clustering. On average, roughly 240,000 unique TCR beta nucleotide sequences were sequenced per donor among several hundred genotyped donors of the cohort, with around 19% of those sequences being non-productive. Broader findings and caveats from the paper: The authors suggested that the approach could potentially be extended to other disease states and immunological phenotypes. Compared with equally common non-associated chains, HLA-associated TCR beta chains in a later analysis were more clonally expanded and had lower generation probabilities. In a later analysis, most CMV-associated TCR beta chains were found to appear HLA-restricted, with HLA associations seemingly driven largely by CMV exposure. In this cohort, only TCR beta chains were sequenced, and detectable features were limited by the absence of alpha or paired-chain data. Correlated functional status among segregating V segments might be attributable to linkage disequilibrium, but an unknown experimental factor could not be ruled out. The only immune exposure information available for the cohort was CMV serostatus. When HLA alleles, especially DR and DQ, strongly co-occurred, TCR associations were difficult to assign to individual alleles. The presence/absence analyses assumed that sequencing depth was roughly uniform across donors, and that assumption may not be true. In an earlier analysis of several hundred of the donors, most TCR beta V segments were observed in productive rearrangements about 90% or about 30% of the time, broadly matching IMGT annotations. Because HLA typing was missing for some donors at each locus, association tests included only the typed subset. In both the original and validation cohorts, the classifier was reported to diagnose cytomegalovirus status with high specificity and sensitivity. In the study, 164 TCR beta chains were listed as associated with cytomegalovirus. A later genetic analysis associated a missense DCLRE1C variant with V-gene and J-gene trimming of TCR beta chains, and an independent cohort replicated the association. According to a later genetic analysis, donors in an Asian-associated ancestry cluster had fewer N-insertions in productive TCRs than the approximately 710-donor mean. A group of highly shared sequence variants was considered likely to be a technical artifact of the sequencing pipeline. A later analysis found that TCR association rates varied across HLA loci, with DRB1 alleles showing the most associated TCRs and HLA-C alleles the fewest. A later analysis associated approximately 17,000 TCR beta sequences with specific HLA alleles at a false discovery rate of 0.05. Most TCR sequences were observed very rarely across donors, whereas some public TCRs were present in many individuals. A later analysis reported that several top co-occurrence clusters appeared linked to parvovirus B19, influenza, CMV and Epstein-Barr virus. A further reported finding was that TCR beta sequences accurately predicted the HLA-A and HLA-B alleles for most subjects in the first cohort. In vitro tests confirmed that a few of the cytomegalovirus-associated TCR beta chains recognize cytomegalovirus antigens. Because counts were too low, 15 or so rarely observed V segments, including chromosome 9 orphons, were excluded from the earlier analysis of 500 to 700 of the donors.

Receptor libraries were prepared by the immunoSEQ multiplex PCR assay. For the multiplex PCR, a mixture combining 60 forward primers for TCR Vbeta segments and 13 reverse primers for TCR Jbeta segments was used. A multiplex PCR assay on genomic DNA amplified the CDR3 region of rearranged TCR beta genes. Amplified TCR beta libraries were sequenced as 87-base-pair reads on the Illumina HiSeq System. On the study's bioinformatics: In a later analysis, roughly 80 million unique TCR beta chains were counted across the roughly 700 repertoires, and around 11 million of these chains were shared by at least two donors. Raw reads were error-corrected and collapsed into unique sequences by a nearest-neighbor algorithm in which closely related sequences were merged to remove PCR and sequencing errors. V, D and J gene segments were assigned by aligning CDR3 sequences to IMGT reference sequences. For a sequence to be retained, a match of at least six nucleotides was required to both a V gene segment and a J gene segment. Rearrangements were called productive when the CDR3 lacked stop codons and stayed in frame with V and J; all others were non-productive. Following IMGT convention, CDR3 was defined as the stretch from the second conserved V-encoded cysteine up to the conserved J-encoded phenylalanine. Sequences without an unambiguous match to a single V gene segment were excluded from the earlier analysis of 587 of the donors. In an earlier analysis of approximately 500 of the donors, a V segment was called functional when productive rearrangements were above 56.7%, and segregating when the standard deviation between donors exceeded 5%. A statistical classification framework was built to diagnose cytomegalovirus status from the catalog of TCR beta chain sequences. In a later analysis, TCR nucleotide sequences were compared against IMGT/GENE-DB human TR gene sequences so that V and J genes could be assigned. A later analysis assigned CDR3 sequences and most-parsimonious VDJ recombination scenarios with the TCRdist pipeline. A later analysis defined each TCR beta chain by its CDR3 amino acid sequence plus V-gene family, and excluded reads lacking a unique V-gene family. As a way to deal with suspected cross-contamination and a sequencing artifact, a later analysis dropped hundreds of nucleotide sequences that were highly shared and had low generation probability. In a later analysis, a clonal expansion index was calculated for each public chain from normalized within-repertoire ranks of inferred template counts. A later analysis computed generation probabilities with a VDJ recombination model fitted to out-of-frame rearrangements, and checked the results against IGoR. Hypergeometric tests were used in a later analysis to score TCR-TCR, TCR-HLA and TCR-CMV co-occurrence, with a repertoire-size bias correction applied to the TCR pairs. In a later analysis, false discovery rates were estimated by permuting HLA or CMV assignments 20 times. In a later analysis, co-occurring TCRs were grouped with DBSCAN, and TCRdist sequence similarity was added when clustering was performed within HLA-allele-positive subsets. Repertoires with fewer than 30,000 or more than 120,000 public chains were left out of co-occurrence clustering, as were five repertoires with anomalous nucleotide sharing. The immuneACCESS repertoire file appears here via TCRdb, limited to in-frame rearrangements. These files lack a portion of the clones; in checked studies, under half of the deficit traces to unresolved V genes, and the cause of the others is not known. For V, J and clone size, that table is used; D and trimming come from the DNA. The table for this sample lists more than 110,000 clones; around 80% of them were counted only once. Together, the top ten hold around 1.3% of the sample.

In total, approximately 700 healthy bone marrow donors made up the cohort. All cohort members were sampled while nominally healthy, although unrecorded immune exposures were likely present. The donor tested CMV seropositive, placing the donor among the 310 or so seropositive members of the cohort. A peripheral blood sample was collected from each donor, and TCR beta sequencing was performed on peripheral blood mononuclear cells. Genomic DNA extraction from the blood cell samples was performed with the Qiagen DNeasy Blood Extraction Kit. Comment on this clone: Its antigen has not been determined. Base quality data are lacking; no much larger clone is found one base away.

Sequenced sample: PBMCs. The receptor was isolated from a male donor in good health and CMV-seropositive.

The nucleotides read TGTGCCAGCAGCCAAGATCTAGCGGGAGGACTAAACGAGCAGTACTTC. This codes for CASSQDLAGGLNEQYF. The rearranged segments are TRBV4-2 and TRBJ2-7, and TRBD2 matches 11 of the central bases. After removal of 0 bases from V and 5 bases from J, the junction retains 6 bases not matched to a gene. Including the terminal cysteine and phenylalanine, the CDR3 comprises 16 residues. The DNA shown is the 48-base CDR3, in frame from base 1. Looking up the germline V gene yields CDR1 LGHNA and CDR2 YNFKEQ.